This T cell receptor beta chain was identified in a study of identical twins. Study observations and caveats: The presence of invariant MAIT and iNKT cells could partly confound analyses of zero-insertion sequences. There were fewer insertions in abundant cord blood beta clonotypes, but memory repertoires showed no such pattern.

cDNA carried unique molecular identifiers, and a universal primer site was added by template switching. TCRdb re-derived calls from the 5' RACE reads in MiXCR, one entry per CDR3 protein. Altogether 400,000 to 550,000 distinct CDR3 sequences are present, 13% to 15% being singletons, with the ten largest covering more than 0.8%. V dropped 5 bases and J dropped 1; count of bases not matched to a gene: 9. Germline-derived CDR1 and CDR2 are WNHNN and SYGVQD (reference sequence). The CDR3 contains 17 residues. On this clonotype: Its antigen is undetermined.

Among all donors, each was a healthy Caucasian. This sample also appeared in a second study, on yellow fever vaccine responses in identical twins.

The rearrangement uses TRBV10-1 and TRBJ2-2; 8 bases are shared with TRBD2. Source material: CD4+ T cells sorted from blood. This clonotype originated in a woman aged 18-35 years in good health. In nucleotides, the CDR3 is TGCGCCAGCAGTCGTCTCTGGCTAGCGGGGAACACCGGGGAGCTGTTTTTT. Protein: CASSRLWLAGNTGELFF.